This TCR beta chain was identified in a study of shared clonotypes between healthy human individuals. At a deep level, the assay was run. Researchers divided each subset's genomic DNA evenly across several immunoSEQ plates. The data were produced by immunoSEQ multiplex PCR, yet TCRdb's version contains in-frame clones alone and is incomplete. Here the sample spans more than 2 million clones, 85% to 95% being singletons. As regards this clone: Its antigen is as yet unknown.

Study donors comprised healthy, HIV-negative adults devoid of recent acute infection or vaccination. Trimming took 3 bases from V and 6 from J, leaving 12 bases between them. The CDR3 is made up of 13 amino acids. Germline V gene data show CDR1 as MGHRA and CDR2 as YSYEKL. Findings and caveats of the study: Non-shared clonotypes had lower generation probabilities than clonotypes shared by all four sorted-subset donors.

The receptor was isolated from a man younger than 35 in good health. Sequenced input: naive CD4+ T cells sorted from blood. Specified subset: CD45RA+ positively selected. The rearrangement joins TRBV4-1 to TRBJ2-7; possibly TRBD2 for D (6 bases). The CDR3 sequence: CASSQTRSGEQYF. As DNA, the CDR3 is TGCGCCAGCAGCCAGACTAGGTCGGGCGAGCAGTACTTC.